The present T cell receptor beta chain was sequenced within a study of OX40 agonist ivuxolimab in advanced cancers. About the study: Treatment received earlier with anti-PD-1, anti-PD-L1 or anti-CTLA-4 agents was allowed, and over 35% had some. Study observations and caveats: More expanded clones were seen, on average, in CD8+ T cells than in CD4+. Circulating CD4+ and CD8+ T cells showed clonal expansion by week 6 at 0.1 to 3.0 mg/kg.

Using immunoSEQ multiplex PCR, the repertoire was profiled, and TCRdb retains in-frame clones only, with some absent. The table has around 61,000 clones, 80% to 95% seen once. About this clone: Its antigen is as yet unknown.

V was shortened by 2 bases and J by 1 base, with 6 bases between the two germline ends. Germline values: CDR1 MNHNY, CDR2 SVGAGI (reference sequence). This CDR3 contains 14 residues. Enrollment shut out patients with autoimmune disease history or systemic immunosuppression. The sequencing used CD4+ or CD8+ T cells sorted from blood, collected in a trial of the OX40 agonist ivuxolimab. The sequence was collected from an adult with an advanced solid tumor such as melanoma, head and neck, liver or kidney cancer. The chain joins TRBV6-6 to TRBJ1-5; D is unresolved. As DNA, the CDR3 is TGTGCCAGCAGTTACGCACCGAGCAATCAGCCCCAGCATTTT. This codes for CASSYAPSNQPQHF.